The sequence of this T cell receptor beta chain was determined in a study of beta chain features in type 1 diabetes. Since all of the isolated RNA was reverse transcribed, expressed TCRB transcripts were what got sequenced. Libraries were prepared by immunoSEQ multiplex PCR; TCRdb keeps only in-frame clonotypes and omits some of them. Among roughly 730,000 clones, over 10% were seen once, and the ten largest hold 0.02% to 0.025%. Findings of the study overall: People with Type 1 diabetes carried modestly yet significantly shorter TCRB CDR3s in all four CD4+ subsets.

On this clone itself: Antigen specificity is unknown.

Looked up from germline, CDR1 is ENHRY and CDR2 is SYGVKD. Trimming cost V 2 bases and J 7 bases, with 9 bases left between them. This CDR3 contains 13 residues. Sequenced input: naive CD4+ T cells from blood. J is TRBJ2-1 and V is TRBV10-3, with D possibly TRBD2 on 6 matching bases. The sequence derives from a man between 18 and 29 years old with type 1 diabetes. The CDR3 nucleotides are TGTGCCATCAGTGAGGGGGCGGGAAATGAGCAGTTCTTC. Protein product: CAISEGAGNEQFF.